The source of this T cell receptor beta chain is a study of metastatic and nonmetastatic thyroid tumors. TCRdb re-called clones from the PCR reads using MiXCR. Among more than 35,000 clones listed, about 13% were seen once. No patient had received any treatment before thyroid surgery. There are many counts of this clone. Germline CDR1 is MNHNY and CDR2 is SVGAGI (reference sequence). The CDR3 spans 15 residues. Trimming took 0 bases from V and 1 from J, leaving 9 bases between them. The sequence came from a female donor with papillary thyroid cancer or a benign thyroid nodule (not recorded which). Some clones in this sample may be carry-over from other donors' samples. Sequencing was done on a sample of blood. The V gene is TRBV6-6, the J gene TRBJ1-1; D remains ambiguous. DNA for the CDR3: TGTGCCAGCAGTTACTCCCAAATACCGAACACTGAAGCTTTCTTT. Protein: CASSYSQIPNTEAFF.